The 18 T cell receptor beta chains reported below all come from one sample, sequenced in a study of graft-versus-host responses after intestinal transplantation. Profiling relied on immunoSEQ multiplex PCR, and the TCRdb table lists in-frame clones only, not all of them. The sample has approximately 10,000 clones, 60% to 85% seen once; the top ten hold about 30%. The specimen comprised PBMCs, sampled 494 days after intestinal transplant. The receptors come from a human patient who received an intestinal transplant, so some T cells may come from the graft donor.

The CDR3 is CASSVLTSSYNEQFF. CDR3 DNA sequence: TGTGCCAGCAGTGTACTAACCAGCTCCTACAATGAGCAGTTCTTC. The chain employs TRBV6-5 and TRBJ2-1; no definite D call. The CDR3 sequence is 15 residues long. Trimming took 5 bases from V and 0 from J, leaving 11 bases between them. In germline, CDR1 is MNHEY, CDR2 SVGAGI.

The CDR3 DNA reads as TGTGCCAGCAGAAGGGACTCCGGAGGTCCGAACGAGCAGTACTTC. This gives the protein CASRRDSGGPNEQYF. The V call is TRBV6-1, the J call TRBJ2-7; possibly TRBD2 for D (6 bases). Germline values: CDR1 MNHNS, CDR2 SASEGT. The ends were cut back, 6 bases at V and 5 bases at J, with 20 bases in the middle. The length of the CDR3 is 15 residues.

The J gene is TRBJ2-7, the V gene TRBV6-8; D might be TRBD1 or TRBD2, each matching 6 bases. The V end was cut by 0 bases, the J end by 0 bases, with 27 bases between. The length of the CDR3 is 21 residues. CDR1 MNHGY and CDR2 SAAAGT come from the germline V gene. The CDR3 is CASSYSTGDRGGPRSSYEQYF. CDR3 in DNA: TGTGCCAGCAGTTACTCGACGGGGGACCGTGGGGGGCCAAGGAGCTCCTACGAGCAGTACTTC.

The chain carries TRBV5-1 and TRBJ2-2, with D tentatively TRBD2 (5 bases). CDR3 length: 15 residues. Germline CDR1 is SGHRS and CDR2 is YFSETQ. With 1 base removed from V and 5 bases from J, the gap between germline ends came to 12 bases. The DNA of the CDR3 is TGCGCCAGCAGCTTGCCTAGCAGCTCGACCGGGGAGCTGTTTTTT. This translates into CASSLPSSSTGELFF.

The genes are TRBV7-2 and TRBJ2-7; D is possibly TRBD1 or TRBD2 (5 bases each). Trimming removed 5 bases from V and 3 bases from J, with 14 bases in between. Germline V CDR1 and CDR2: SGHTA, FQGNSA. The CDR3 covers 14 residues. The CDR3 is CASSETGTDYEQYF. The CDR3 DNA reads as TGTGCCAGCAGCGAAACCGGGACGGACTACGAGCAGTACTTC.

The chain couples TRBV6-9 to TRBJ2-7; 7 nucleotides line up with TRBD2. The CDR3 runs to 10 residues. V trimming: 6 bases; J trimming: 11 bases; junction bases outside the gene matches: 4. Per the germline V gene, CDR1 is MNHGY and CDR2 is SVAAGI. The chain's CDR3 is CASRSGKEYF. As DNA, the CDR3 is TGTGCCAGCAGGAGCGGGAAGGAGTACTTC.

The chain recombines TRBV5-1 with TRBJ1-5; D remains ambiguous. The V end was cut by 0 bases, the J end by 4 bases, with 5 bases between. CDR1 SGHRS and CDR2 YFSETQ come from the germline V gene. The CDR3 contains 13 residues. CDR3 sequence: CASSLALNQPQHF. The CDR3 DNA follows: TGCGCCAGCAGCTTGGCCCTGAATCAGCCCCAGCATTTT.

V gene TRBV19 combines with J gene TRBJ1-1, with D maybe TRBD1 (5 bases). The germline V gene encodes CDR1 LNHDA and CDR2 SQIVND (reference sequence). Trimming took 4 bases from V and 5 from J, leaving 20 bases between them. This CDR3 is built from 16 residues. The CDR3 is CASSTQDRGGGTEAFF. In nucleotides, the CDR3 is TGTGCCAGTAGTACCCAAGACAGAGGTGGCGGGACTGAAGCTTTCTTT.

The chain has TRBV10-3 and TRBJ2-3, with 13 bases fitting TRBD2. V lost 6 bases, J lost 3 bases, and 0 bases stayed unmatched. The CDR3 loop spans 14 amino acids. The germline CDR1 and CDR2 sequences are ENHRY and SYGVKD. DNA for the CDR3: TGTGCCATCAGGGGACTAGCGGGGACAGATACGCAGTATTTT. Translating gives CAIRGLAGTDTQYF.

CDR3 amino acids: CASSFSSTERGQPQHF. The CDR3 region has the DNA TGTGCCAGCAGCTTTAGTTCCACGGAACGCGGGCAGCCCCAGCATTTT. J is TRBJ1-5 and V is TRBV7-8; D is ambiguous. V was cut by 3 bases and J by 7 bases, with 19 bases left in between. CDR1 SGHVS and CDR2 FQNEAQ come from the germline V gene. CDR3 length: 16 amino acids.

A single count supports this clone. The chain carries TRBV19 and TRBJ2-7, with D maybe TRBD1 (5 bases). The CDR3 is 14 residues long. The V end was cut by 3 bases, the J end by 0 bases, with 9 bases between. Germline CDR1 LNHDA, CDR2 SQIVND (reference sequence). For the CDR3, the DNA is TGTGCCAGTAGTATGTTCAGGGACTCCTACGAGCAGTACTTC. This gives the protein CASSMFRDSYEQYF.

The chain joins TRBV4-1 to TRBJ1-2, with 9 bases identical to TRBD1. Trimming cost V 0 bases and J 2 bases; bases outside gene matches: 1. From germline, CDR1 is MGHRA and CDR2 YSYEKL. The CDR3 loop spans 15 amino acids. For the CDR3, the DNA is TGCGCCAGCAGCCAAGACGGACAGGGGAACTATGGCTACACCTTC. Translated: CASSQDGQGNYGYTF.

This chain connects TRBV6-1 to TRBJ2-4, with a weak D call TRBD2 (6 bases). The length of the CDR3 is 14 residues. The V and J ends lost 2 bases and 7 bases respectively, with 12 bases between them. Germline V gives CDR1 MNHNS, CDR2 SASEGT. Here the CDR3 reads CASSERFRGNIQYF. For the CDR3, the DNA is TGTGCCAGCAGTGAACGGTTCCGGGGGAACATTCAGTACTTC.

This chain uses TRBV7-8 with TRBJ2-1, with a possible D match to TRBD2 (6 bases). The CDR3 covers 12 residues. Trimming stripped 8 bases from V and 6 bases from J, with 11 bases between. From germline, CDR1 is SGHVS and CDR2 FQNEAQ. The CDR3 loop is CASGAGTNEQFF. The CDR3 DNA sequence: TGTGCCAGCGGGGCGGGAACCAATGAGCAGTTCTTC.

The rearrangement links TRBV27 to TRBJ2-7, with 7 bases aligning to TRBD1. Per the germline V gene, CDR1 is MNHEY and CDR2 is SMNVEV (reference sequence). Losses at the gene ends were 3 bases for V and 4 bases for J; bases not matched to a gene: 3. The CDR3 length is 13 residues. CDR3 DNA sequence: TGTGCCAGCAGTTTGGGACAGCAGTACGAGCAGTACTTC. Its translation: CASSLGQQYEQYF.

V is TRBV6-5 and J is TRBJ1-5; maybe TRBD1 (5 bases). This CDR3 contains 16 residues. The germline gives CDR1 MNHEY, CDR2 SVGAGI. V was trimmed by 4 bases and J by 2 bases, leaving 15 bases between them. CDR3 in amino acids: CASSWGSPGGNQPQHF. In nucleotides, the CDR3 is TGTGCCAGCAGTTGGGGCAGCCCGGGTGGCAATCAGCCCCAGCATTTT.

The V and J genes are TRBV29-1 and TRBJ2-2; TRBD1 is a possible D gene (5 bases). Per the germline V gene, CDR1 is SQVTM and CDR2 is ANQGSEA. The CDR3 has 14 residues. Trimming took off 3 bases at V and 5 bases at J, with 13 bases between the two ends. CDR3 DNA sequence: TGCAGCGTTGAGCGGCAGGGCCGAACCGGGGAGCTGTTTTTT. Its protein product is CSVERQGRTGELFF.

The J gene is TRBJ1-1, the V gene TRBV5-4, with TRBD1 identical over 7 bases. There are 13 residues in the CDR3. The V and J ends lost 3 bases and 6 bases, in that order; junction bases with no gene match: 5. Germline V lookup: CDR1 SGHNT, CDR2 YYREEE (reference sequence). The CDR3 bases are TGTGCCAGCAGCTACCGGGACAGCGCTGAAGCTTTCTTT. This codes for CASSYRDSAEAFF. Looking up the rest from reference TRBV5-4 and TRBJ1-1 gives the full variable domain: ETGVTQSPTHLIKTRGQQVTLRCSSQSGHNTVSWYQQALGQGPQFIFQYYREEENGRGNFPPRFSGLQFPNYSSELNVNALELDDSALYLCASSYRDSAEAFFGQGTRLTVV.